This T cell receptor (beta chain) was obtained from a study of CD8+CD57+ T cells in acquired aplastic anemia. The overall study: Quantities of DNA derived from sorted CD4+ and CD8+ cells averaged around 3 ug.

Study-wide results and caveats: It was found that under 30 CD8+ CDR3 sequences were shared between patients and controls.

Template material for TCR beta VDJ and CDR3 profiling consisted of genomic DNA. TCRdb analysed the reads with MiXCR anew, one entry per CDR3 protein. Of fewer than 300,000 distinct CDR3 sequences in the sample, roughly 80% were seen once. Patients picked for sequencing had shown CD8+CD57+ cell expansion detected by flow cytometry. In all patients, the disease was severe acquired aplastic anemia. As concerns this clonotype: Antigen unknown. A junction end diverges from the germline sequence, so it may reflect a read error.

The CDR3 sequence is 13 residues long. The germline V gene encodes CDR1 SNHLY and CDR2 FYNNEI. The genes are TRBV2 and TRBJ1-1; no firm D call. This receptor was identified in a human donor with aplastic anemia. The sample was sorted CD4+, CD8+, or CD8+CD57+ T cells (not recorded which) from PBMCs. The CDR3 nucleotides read TGTGCCAGCGGGTTAGGGTGTAGAACTAAGGATTTTTTT. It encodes CASGLGCRTKDFF.